This TCR beta chain comes out of a study of OX40 agonist ivuxolimab in advanced cancers. This clone came up once. TCRdb's copy holds only in-frame clones and misses some; the assay was immunoSEQ multiplex PCR. Of over 70,000 clones in the sample, roughly 86% were seen once. The CDR3 length is 15 residues. V was clipped by 2 bases and J by 5 bases; unmatched bases: 7. Germline CDR1 and CDR2: KGHSH and LQKENI. Sequenced material: CD4+ or CD8+ T cells sorted from blood, taken in a trial of the OX40 agonist ivuxolimab. V and J are TRBV18 and TRBJ2-5, with TRBD1 matching 8 bases. The receptor's source is an adult with an advanced solid tumor such as melanoma, head and neck, liver or kidney cancer. Here the CDR3 DNA reads TGTGCCAGCTCACCAGTGCCAGGGGGCTTTGAGACCCAGTACTTC. Residues: CASSPVPGGFETQYF.